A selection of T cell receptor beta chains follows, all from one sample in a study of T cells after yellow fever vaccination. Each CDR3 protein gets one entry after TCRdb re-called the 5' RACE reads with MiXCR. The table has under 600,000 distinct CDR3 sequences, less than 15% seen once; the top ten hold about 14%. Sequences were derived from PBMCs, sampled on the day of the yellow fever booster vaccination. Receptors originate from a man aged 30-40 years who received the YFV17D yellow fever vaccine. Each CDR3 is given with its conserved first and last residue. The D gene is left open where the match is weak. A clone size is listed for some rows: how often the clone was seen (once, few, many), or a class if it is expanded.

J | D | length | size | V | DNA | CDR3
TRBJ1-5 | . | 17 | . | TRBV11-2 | TGTGCCAGCAGCTTAGAGGGGCCCGGGATTGGCAATCAGCCCCAGCATTTT | CASSLEGPGIGNQPQHF
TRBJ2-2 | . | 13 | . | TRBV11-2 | TGTGCCAGCAGCTCCCGACAGGTTGGGGAGCTGTTTTTT | CASSSRQVGELFF
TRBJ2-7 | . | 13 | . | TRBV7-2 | TGTGCCAGCAGCCCTCATCCGGGCAACGAGCAGTACTTC | CASSPHPGNEQYF
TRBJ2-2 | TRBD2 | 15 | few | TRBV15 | TGTGCCACCAGCACTCCCCTAGCGGGCGCCGGGGAGCTGTTTTTT | CATSTPLAGAGELFF
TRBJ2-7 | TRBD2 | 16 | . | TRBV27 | TGTGCCAGCAGTAAAAACGGACTAGCGGGAGAGAGGGAGCAGTACTTC | CASSKNGLAGEREQYF
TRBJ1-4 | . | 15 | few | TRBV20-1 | TGCAGTGCTAGTTCCGGAAGTCGGTTGGGAGAAAAACTGTTTTTT | CSASSGSRLGEKLFF
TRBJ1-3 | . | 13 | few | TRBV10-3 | TGTGCCATCAGTGCAGATGGGATGAACACCATATATTTT | CAISADGMNTIYF
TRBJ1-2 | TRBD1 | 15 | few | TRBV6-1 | TGTGCCAGCAGCCGACAGGGGGGAACGGCGAGGGGCTACACCTTC | CASSRQGGTARGYTF
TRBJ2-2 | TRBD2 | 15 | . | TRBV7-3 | TGTGCCAGCAGAGTGGGGACTAGCGGGACCGGGGAGCTGTTTTTT | CASRVGTSGTGELFF
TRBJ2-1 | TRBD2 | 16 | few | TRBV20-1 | TGCAGTGCTTTCCCTGGGACTAGCGGGAGGGGGGGTGAGCAGTTCTTC | CSAFPGTSGRGGEQFF
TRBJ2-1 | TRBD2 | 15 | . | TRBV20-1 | TGCAGTGCTCCACGGACTAGCGGGGTTTACAATGAGCAGTTCTTC | CSAPRTSGVYNEQFF